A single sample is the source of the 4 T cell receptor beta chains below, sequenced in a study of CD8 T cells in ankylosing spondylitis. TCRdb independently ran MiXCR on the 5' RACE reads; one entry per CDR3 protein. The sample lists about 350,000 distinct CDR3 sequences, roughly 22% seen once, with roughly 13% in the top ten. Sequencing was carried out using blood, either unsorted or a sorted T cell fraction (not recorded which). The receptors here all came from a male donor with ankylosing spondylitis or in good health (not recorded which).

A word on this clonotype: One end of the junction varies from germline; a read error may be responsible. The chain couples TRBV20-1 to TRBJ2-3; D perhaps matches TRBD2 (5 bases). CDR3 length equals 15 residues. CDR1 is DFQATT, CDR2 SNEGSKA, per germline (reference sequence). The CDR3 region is CSARGWVARTDTQYF. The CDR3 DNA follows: TGCAGTGCAAGAGGGTGGGTAGCCCGCACAGATACGCAGTATTTT.

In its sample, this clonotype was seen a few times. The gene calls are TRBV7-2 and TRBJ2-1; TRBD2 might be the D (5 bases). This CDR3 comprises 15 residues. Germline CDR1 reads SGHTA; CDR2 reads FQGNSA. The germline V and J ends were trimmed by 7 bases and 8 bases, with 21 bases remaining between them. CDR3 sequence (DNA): TGTGCCAGCACCGCTCGGGAAGGGAGTCAGGATGAGCAGTTCTTC. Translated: CASTAREGSQDEQFF.

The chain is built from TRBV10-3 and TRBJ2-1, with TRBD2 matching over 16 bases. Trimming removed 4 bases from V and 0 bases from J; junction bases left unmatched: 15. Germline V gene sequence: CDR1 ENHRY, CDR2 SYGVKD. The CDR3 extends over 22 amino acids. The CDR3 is CAISVDPGTSGGDLGSYNEQFF. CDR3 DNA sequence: TGTGCCATCAGTGTAGACCCCGGGACTAGCGGGGGGGACCTAGGCTCCTACAATGAGCAGTTCTTC.

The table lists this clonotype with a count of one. The chain's CDR3 is CASMAVSYEQYF. The DNA for the CDR3 is TGTGCCAGCATGGCAGTGTCCTACGAGCAGTACTTC. V gene TRBV6-6 combines with J gene TRBJ2-7, with D uncertain. Germline CDR1 MNHNY, CDR2 SVGAGI (reference sequence). Between the trimmed V and J ends, which lost 7 bases and 1 base, there was a span of 8 bases. CDR3 length: 12 residues.